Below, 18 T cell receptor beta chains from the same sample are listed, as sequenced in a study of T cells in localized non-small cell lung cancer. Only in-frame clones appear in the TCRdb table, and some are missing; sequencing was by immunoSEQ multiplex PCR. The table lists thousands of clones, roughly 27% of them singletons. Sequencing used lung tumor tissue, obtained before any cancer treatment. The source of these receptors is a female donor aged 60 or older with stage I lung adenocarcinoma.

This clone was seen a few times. As DNA, the CDR3 is TGTGCCAGCAGCTCCCCCCCAGGGGCCGACTATGGCTACACCTTC. Its translation is CASSSPPGADYGYTF. The J gene is TRBJ1-2, the V gene TRBV11-3; a possible D gene is TRBD1 (6 bases). In germline, CDR1 is SGHNT, CDR2 YENEEA. The CDR3 totals 15 residues. Trimming cost V 4 bases and J 3 bases, with 15 bases left between them.

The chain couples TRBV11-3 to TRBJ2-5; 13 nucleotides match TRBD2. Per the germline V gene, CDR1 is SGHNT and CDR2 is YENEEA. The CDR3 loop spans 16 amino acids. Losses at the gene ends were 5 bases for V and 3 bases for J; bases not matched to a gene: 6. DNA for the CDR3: TGTGCCAGCAGCGTAGGGGGACTAGCGGGGAAAGAGACCCAGTACTTC. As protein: CASSVGGLAGKETQYF.

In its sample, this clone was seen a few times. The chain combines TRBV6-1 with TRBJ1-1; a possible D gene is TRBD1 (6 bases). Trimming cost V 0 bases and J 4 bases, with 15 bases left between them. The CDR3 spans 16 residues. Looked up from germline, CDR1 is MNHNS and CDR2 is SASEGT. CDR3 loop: CASSEARGALITEAFF. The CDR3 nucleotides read TGTGCCAGCAGTGAAGCGCGGGGGGCTTTGATCACTGAAGCTTTCTTT.

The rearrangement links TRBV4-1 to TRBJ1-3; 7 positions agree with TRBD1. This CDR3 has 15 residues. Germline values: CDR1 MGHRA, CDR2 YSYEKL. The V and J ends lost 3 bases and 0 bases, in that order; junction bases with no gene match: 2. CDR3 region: CASSHRTGSGNTIYF. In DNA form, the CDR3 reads TGCGCCAGCAGCCACCGGACAGGCTCTGGAAACACCATATATTTT.

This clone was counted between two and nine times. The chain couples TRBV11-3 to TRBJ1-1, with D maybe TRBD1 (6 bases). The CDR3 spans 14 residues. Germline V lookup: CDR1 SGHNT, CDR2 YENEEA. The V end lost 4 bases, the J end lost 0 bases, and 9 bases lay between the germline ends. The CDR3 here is CASSSGQMNTEAFF. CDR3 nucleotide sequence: TGTGCCAGCAGCTCCGGACAGATGAACACTGAAGCTTTCTTT.

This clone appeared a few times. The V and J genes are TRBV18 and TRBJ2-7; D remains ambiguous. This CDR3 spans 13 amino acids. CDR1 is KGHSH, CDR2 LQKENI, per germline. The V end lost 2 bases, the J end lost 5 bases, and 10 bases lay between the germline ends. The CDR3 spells CASSPDSYNEQYF. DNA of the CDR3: TGTGCCAGCTCACCAGACTCCTACAACGAGCAGTACTTC.

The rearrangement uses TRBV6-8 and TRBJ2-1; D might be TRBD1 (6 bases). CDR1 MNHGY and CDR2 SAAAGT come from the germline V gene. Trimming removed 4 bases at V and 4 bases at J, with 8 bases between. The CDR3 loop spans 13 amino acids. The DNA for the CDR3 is TGTGCCAGCAGTTCCGGGACATACAATGAGCAGTTCTTC. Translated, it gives CASSSGTYNEQFF.

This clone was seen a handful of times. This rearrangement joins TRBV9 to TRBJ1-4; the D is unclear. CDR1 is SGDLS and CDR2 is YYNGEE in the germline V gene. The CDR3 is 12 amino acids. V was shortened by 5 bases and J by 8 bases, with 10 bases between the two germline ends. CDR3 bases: TGTGCCAGCAGTGGGGTTGGAGAAAAACTGTTTTTT. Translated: CASSGVGEKLFF.

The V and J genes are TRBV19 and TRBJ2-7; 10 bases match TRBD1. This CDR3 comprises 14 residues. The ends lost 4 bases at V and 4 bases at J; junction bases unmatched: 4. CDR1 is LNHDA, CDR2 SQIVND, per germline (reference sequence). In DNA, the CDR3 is TGTGCCAGTAGTACGACAGGGGGCATTTACGAGCAGTACTTC. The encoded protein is CASSTTGGIYEQYF. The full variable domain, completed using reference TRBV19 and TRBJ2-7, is DGGITQSPKYLFRKEGQNVTLSCEQNLNHDAMYWYRQDPGQGLRLIYYSQIVNDFQKGDIAEGYSVSREKKESFPLTVTSAQKNPTAFYLCASSTTGGIYEQYFGPGTRLTVT.

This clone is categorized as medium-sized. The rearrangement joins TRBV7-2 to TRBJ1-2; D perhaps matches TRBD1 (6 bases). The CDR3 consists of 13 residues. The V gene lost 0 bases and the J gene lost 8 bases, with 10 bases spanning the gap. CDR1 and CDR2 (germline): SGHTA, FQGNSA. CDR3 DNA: TGTGCCAGCAGCTTAGCTGGGGGCGCAGGCTACACCTTC. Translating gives CASSLAGGAGYTF.

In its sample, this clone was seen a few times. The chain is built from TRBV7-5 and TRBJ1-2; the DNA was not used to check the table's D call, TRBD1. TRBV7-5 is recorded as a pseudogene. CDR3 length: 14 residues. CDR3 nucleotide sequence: TGTGCCAGCAGCACTGGACAGTCTAACTATGGCTACACCTTC. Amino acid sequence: CASSTGQSNYGYTF.

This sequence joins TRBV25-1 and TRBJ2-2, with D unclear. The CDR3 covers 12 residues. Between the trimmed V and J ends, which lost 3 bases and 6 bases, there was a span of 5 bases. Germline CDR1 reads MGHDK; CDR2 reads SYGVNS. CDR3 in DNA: TGTGCCAGCAGTGACTTATCCGGGGAGCTGTTTTTT. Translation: CASSDLSGELFF.

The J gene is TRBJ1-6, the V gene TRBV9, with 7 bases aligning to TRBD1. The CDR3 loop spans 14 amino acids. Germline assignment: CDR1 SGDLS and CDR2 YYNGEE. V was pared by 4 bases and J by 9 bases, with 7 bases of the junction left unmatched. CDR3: CASSSGTVGSPLHF. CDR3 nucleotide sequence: TGTGCCAGCAGCTCTGGGACAGTAGGTTCACCCCTCCACTTT.

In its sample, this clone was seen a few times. The CDR3 is CASSQVQGGFNEKLFF. CDR3 nucleotides: TGCGCCAGCAGCCAAGTCCAGGGAGGGTTTAATGAAAAACTGTTTTTT. The chain carries TRBV4-1 and TRBJ1-4; TRBD1 is a possible D gene (5 bases). CDR3 length: 16 amino acids. The V end lost 1 base, the J end lost 4 bases, and 13 bases lay between the germline ends. Per the germline V gene, CDR1 is MGHRA and CDR2 is YSYEKL.

The CDR3 DNA is TGTGCCAGTAGTATGGTTGTAACCGGGGAGCTGTTTTTT. Encoded protein: CASSMVVTGELFF. The J gene is TRBJ2-2, the V gene TRBV19; D not certain. From germline, CDR1 is LNHDA and CDR2 SQIVND (reference sequence). The V end was cut by 3 bases, the J end by 5 bases, with 7 bases between. There are 13 residues in the CDR3.

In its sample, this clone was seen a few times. CDR3 coding DNA: TGTGCCAGCAGCCGACTAGAGGCCTACGAGCAGTACTTC. Protein product: CASSRLEAYEQYF. The chain carries TRBV7-4 and TRBJ2-7, with D perhaps TRBD2 (6 bases). The CDR3 is 13 amino acids. Trimming stripped 5 bases from V and 2 bases from J, with 10 bases between. CDR1 is SGHVT and CDR2 is SQSDAQ in the germline V gene.

CDR3 residues: CASSIDLWAGRIGNQPQHF. The CDR3 coding sequence is TGTGCCAGTAGTATAGATTTGTGGGCAGGGAGGATTGGCAATCAGCCCCAGCATTTT. V usage is TRBV19 and J usage is TRBJ1-5, with D possibly being TRBD1 (5 bases). CDR1 is LNHDA, CDR2 SQIVND, per germline (reference sequence). The germline V and J ends were trimmed by 0 bases and 2 bases, with 20 bases remaining between them. The CDR3 length is 19 residues.

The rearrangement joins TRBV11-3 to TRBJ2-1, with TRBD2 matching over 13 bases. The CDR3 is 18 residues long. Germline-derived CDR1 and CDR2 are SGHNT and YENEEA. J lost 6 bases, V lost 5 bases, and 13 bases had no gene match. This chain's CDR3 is CASSPKRGLAGFSNEQFF. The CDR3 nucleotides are TGTGCCAGCAGCCCAAAGCGGGGACTAGCGGGGTTTAGCAATGAGCAGTTCTTC.